This TCR beta chain was observed in a study of T cell responses to AZD1222 COVID-19 vaccine. Across the whole study: Pooled in the analysis were second doses at about 4 or about 12 weeks.

This clone is a singleton in its sample. Its matching antigen is unknown. The germline V and J ends were trimmed by 5 bases and 0 bases, with 7 bases remaining between them. Germline-derived CDR1 and CDR2 are SNHLY and FYNNEI. The CDR3 is 14 amino acids. Profiling relied on immunoSEQ multiplex PCR, and the TCRdb table lists in-frame clones only, not all of them. The repertoire holds 55,000 to 75,000 clones, 80% seen once, with about 12% in the top ten. Study results and limitations: In a largely white British group with more females than males, clonal diversity was possibly underestimated. The CD4 TCRs associated with vaccination extended across spike and predominated at 160-218 and 743-854.

Sequences were derived from peripheral blood, sampled on day 0 of AZD1222 vaccination. This sequence was found in an adult in good health. This chain connects TRBV2 to TRBJ2-2; D is unresolved. The CDR3 nucleotides are TGTGCCAGCAGTCTCTTGACGAACACCGGGGAGCTGTTTTTT. It codes for CASSLLTNTGELFF. Together with reference TRBV2 and TRBJ2-2, the CDR3 gives the full variable domain: EPEVTQTPSHQVTQMGQEVILRCVPISNHLYFYWYRQILGQKVEFLVSFYNNEISEKSEIFDDQFSVERPDGSNFTLKIRSTKLEDSAMYFCASSLLTNTGELFFGEGSRLTVL.